The 31 T cell receptor beta chains reported below all come from one sample, sequenced in a study of blood T cell repertoires in COVID-19. The repertoire was sequenced with immunoSEQ multiplex PCR; TCRdb's copy has only in-frame clones and lacks some. The table shows about 210,000 clones, with around 80% occurring only once. Sequencing was done on a sample of peripheral blood. These receptor sequences come from a woman aged 40 to 55 with acute or convalescent COVID-19.

The gene calls are TRBV10-3 and TRBJ2-3; 9 bases align to TRBD2. After removal of 11 bases from V and 1 base from J, the junction contained 10 bases not matched to a gene. The CDR3 runs to 15 residues. Per germline, CDR1 ENHRY and CDR2 SYGVKD. The CDR3 sequence is CASGGGGAGTDTQYF. The CDR3 DNA sequence: TGTGCCTCCGGGGGCGGGGGGGCCGGCACAGATACGCAGTATTTT.

The V call is TRBV5-4, the J call TRBJ1-2, with 9 bases aligning to TRBD1. In germline, CDR1 is SGHNT, CDR2 YYREEE (reference sequence). CDR3 size: 13 residues. V gave up 3 bases and J gave up 7 bases; unmatched junction bases: 4. In DNA form, the CDR3 reads TGTGCCAGCAGCTCGGACAGGGGTGGTGGCTACACCTTC. Translating it yields CASSSDRGGGYTF.

The chain employs TRBV11-2 and TRBJ2-7, with 10 bases aligning to TRBD1. Per the germline V gene, CDR1 is SGHAT and CDR2 is FQNNGV. V lost 5 bases and J lost 3; bases outside the gene matches: 7. CDR3 length: 15 amino acids. The CDR3 coding sequence is TGTGCCAGCAGCCTAAGACAGGGGGCAGGCTACGAGCAGTACTTC. This encodes CASSLRQGAGYEQYF.

The gene calls are TRBV5-1 and TRBJ2-2, with D perhaps matching TRBD1 (6 bases). Germline CDR1 reads SGHRS; CDR2 reads YFSETQ. The CDR3 extends over 17 amino acids. V lost 0 bases, J lost 4 bases, and 16 bases lay in between. CDR3 amino acids: CASSLDSQGSSTGELFF. The CDR3 DNA is TGCGCCAGCAGCTTGGATTCACAGGGTAGTAGCACCGGGGAGCTGTTTTTT.

Here the CDR3 DNA reads TGTGCCAGCAGCCCAGAGTGGGAGGCAAACATTCAGTACTTC. Amino acid sequence: CASSPEWEANIQYF. V usage is TRBV9 and J usage is TRBJ2-4; possibly TRBD2 for D (6 bases). Germline assignment: CDR1 SGDLS and CDR2 YYNGEE. This CDR3 region has 14 residues. Trimming took off 4 bases at V and 6 bases at J, with 14 bases between the two ends.

This clone is a singleton in its sample. The rearrangement uses TRBV30 and TRBJ2-5; D is possibly TRBD1 (6 bases). Germline CDR1 is GTSNPN and CDR2 is SVGIG (reference sequence). V lost 2 bases to trimming and J lost 3 bases, with 10 bases between them. The CDR3 extends over 13 amino acids. CDR3 loop: CAWSPGTKETQYF. The DNA of the CDR3 is TGTGCCTGGAGTCCCGGGACAAAAGAGACCCAGTACTTC.

The chain recombines TRBV7-8 with TRBJ2-4, with 12 bases identical to TRBD2. V shed 5 bases and J 7 bases; nucleotides not matched to a gene: 9. CDR1 is SGHVS and CDR2 is FQNEAQ in the germline V gene. The CDR3 runs to 16 residues. The CDR3: CASSQTSGGSPNIQYF. CDR3 DNA: TGTGCCAGCAGCCAAACTAGCGGGGGGTCCCCCAACATTCAGTACTTC.

The chain has TRBV13 and TRBJ1-2; a weak D match, TRBD1 (5 bases). The CDR3 length is 15 residues. CDR1 and CDR2 from the germline V gene are PRHDT and FYEKMQ (reference sequence). V gave up 5 bases and J gave up 8 bases, with 21 bases separating them. In DNA form, the CDR3 reads TGTGCCAGCAGCCCAAGGGAGGGGTTCCTTTACGGCTACACCTTC. Amino acids: CASSPREGFLYGYTF. The variable domain in full, with the rest retrieved from reference TRBV13 and TRBJ1-2, is AAGVIQSPRHLIKEKRETATLKCYPIPRHDTVYWYQQGPGQDPQFLISFYEKMQSDKGSIPDRFSAQQFSDYHSELNMSSLELGDSALYFCASSPREGFLYGYTFGSGTRLTVV.

This rearrangement joins TRBV19 to TRBJ1-5; 10 bases fit TRBD1. Germline CDR1 reads LNHDA; CDR2 reads SQIVND (reference sequence). With 2 bases clipped from V and 4 bases from J, the junction kept 8 bases outside the gene matches. The CDR3 consists of 17 residues. CDR3 coding DNA: TGTGCCAGTAGTATAACCCGACAGGGGGCCGGGAATCAGCCCCAGCATTTT. The encoded protein is CASSITRQGAGNQPQHF. Combining the CDR3 with reference TRBV19 and TRBJ1-5 gives the whole variable domain DGGITQSPKYLFRKEGQNVTLSCEQNLNHDAMYWYRQDPGQGLRLIYYSQIVNDFQKGDIAEGYSVSREKKESFPLTVTSAQKNPTAFYLCASSITRQGAGNQPQHFGDGTRLSIL.

On this clone: Compared with germline, one end of the junction differs, possibly owing to a read error. V gene TRBV19 combines with J gene TRBJ1-4; 7 bases align to TRBD1. Germline lookup yields CDR1 LNHDA and CDR2 SQIVND (reference sequence). This CDR3 contains 15 residues. CDR3 amino acids: CASSTITGDNEKLFF. DNA for the CDR3: TGTGCCAGTAGTACCATTACAGGGGATAATGAGAAACTGTTTTTT.

The V gene is TRBV2, the J gene TRBJ2-7; TRBD2 matches 8 bases. The CDR3 is made up of 16 amino acids. V lost 6 bases and J lost 3; bases outside the gene matches: 13. Germline V CDR1 and CDR2: SNHLY, FYNNEI. The CDR3 DNA reads as TGTGCCAGCAGGGGCGTTAGCGGGGAAAATCGCTACGAGCAGTACTTC. Its protein product is CASRGVSGENRYEQYF.

This chain links TRBV5-1 with TRBJ1-1, with 7 bases identical to TRBD1. There are 16 residues in the CDR3. In germline, CDR1 is SGHRS, CDR2 YFSETQ. With 2 bases clipped from V and 1 base from J, the junction kept 8 bases outside the gene matches. CDR3 region: CASSLNRDSRNTEAFF. In nucleotides, the CDR3 is TGCGCCAGCAGCTTAAATAGGGACAGCAGGAACACTGAAGCTTTCTTT.

This clone was counted once. V is TRBV12-3 or TRBV12-4 and J is TRBJ1-2, with 9 nucleotides matching TRBD1. Germline trimming cut 6 bases from V and 4 bases from J; bases unmatched to any gene: 3. The CDR3 is made up of 13 amino acids. CDR3 sequence (DNA): TGTGCCAGCAGAGACAGGGGGAGCTATGGCTACACCTTC. The encoded protein is CASRDRGSYGYTF.

This clone was counted a few times. V usage is TRBV5-1 and J usage is TRBJ2-3, with a tentative D call TRBD2 (5 bases). The V end lost 3 bases, the J end lost 2 bases, and 16 bases lay between the germline ends. CDR3 size: 16 residues. Germline-derived CDR1 and CDR2 are SGHRS and YFSETQ. The CDR3 DNA is TGCGCCAGCAGCTCCCAATGGCCCGGGGACACAGATACGCAGTATTTT. Translation: CASSSQWPGDTDTQYF.

This clone was counted once. V usage is TRBV7-2 and J usage is TRBJ1-1; 7 bases are shared with TRBD1. CDR3 length: 15 residues. The germline V gene encodes CDR1 SGHTA and CDR2 FQGNSA. Trimming at V came to 5 bases and at J to 0 bases, leaving 6 bases not matched to a gene. The CDR3 sequence is CASSLRQGVNTEAFF. The CDR3 nucleotides are TGTGCCAGCAGCCTAAGACAGGGTGTGAACACTGAAGCTTTCTTT.

V is TRBV29-1 and J is TRBJ1-1; no firm D call. CDR3 length equals 13 residues. The germline CDR1 and CDR2 sequences are SQVTM and ANQGSEA. Trimming took 3 bases from V and 1 from J, leaving 9 bases between them. CDR3 bases: TGCAGCGTTGAGCAGCGCCCGAACACTGAAGCTTTCTTT. As protein: CSVEQRPNTEAFF. The variable domain in full, with the rest retrieved from reference TRBV29-1 and TRBJ1-1, is SAVISQKPSRDICQRGTSLTIQCQVDSQVTMMFWYRQQPGQSLTLIATANQGSEATYESGFVIDKFPISRPNLTFSTLTVSNMSPEDSSIYLCSVEQRPNTEAFFGQGTRLTVV.

This chain joins TRBV5-8 and TRBJ1-1, with 10 bases fitting TRBD1. This CDR3 has 14 amino acids. V shed 4 bases and J 6 bases; nucleotides not matched to a gene: 6. Germline V gives CDR1 SGHTS, CDR2 YDEGEE. Written as DNA, the CDR3 is TGTGCCAGCAGCGAACACGGACAGGGGGCTGAAGCTTTCTTT. Encoded protein: CASSEHGQGAEAFF.

The V gene is TRBV4-3, the J gene TRBJ2-5; D gene ambiguous. The germline gives CDR1 LGHNA, CDR2 YSLEER. V lost 0 bases and J lost 2, with 13 bases in between. The CDR3 covers 16 residues. This CDR3 is CASSQEWVQVQETQYF. The CDR3 DNA sequence: TGCGCCAGCAGCCAAGAATGGGTGCAGGTTCAAGAGACCCAGTACTTC.

The chain recombines TRBV19 with TRBJ2-3, with D uncertain. The ends were cut back, 2 bases at V and 11 bases at J, with 20 bases in the middle. CDR1 and CDR2 from the germline V gene are LNHDA and SQIVND (reference sequence). The CDR3 loop spans 15 amino acids. The CDR3 DNA follows: TGTGCCAGTAGTATAAGTAGCAGTCACACGACGGGGCAGTATTTT. It encodes CASSISSSHTTGQYF. Full variable domain (missing parts from reference TRBV19 and TRBJ2-3): DGGITQSPKYLFRKEGQNVTLSCEQNLNHDAMYWYRQDPGQGLRLIYYSQIVNDFQKGDIAEGYSVSREKKESFPLTVTSAQKNPTAFYLCASSISSSHTTGQYFGPGTRLTVL.

This clone was counted only a few times. The V call is TRBV7-3, the J call TRBJ2-3; TRBD2 matches at 8 bases. Per germline, CDR1 SGHTA and CDR2 FQGTGA. This CDR3 has 14 residues. Germline trimming cut 4 bases from V and 6 bases from J; bases unmatched to any gene: 6. The CDR3 bases are TGTGCCAGCAGCTCGGGGGGGCCGGTCGATACGCAGTATTTT. Protein: CASSSGGPVDTQYF.

This chain uses TRBV19 with TRBJ2-5, with TRBD1 matching 7 bases. The germline V gene encodes CDR1 LNHDA and CDR2 SQIVND (reference sequence). The CDR3 spans 15 residues. Trimming took 6 bases from V and 1 from J; bases not matched to a gene: 8. In nucleotides, the CDR3 is TGTGCCAGTAGGGAAAAGGGACAGATCCAAGAGACCCAGTACTTC. This codes for CASREKGQIQETQYF. The full variable domain, rest sourced from reference TRBV19 and TRBJ2-5, is DGGITQSPKYLFRKEGQNVTLSCEQNLNHDAMYWYRQDPGQGLRLIYYSQIVNDFQKGDIAEGYSVSREKKESFPLTVTSAQKNPTAFYLCASREKGQIQETQYFGPGTRLLVL.

The chain has TRBV5-1 and TRBJ2-7, with D unresolved. V was clipped by 1 base and J by 5 bases, with 10 bases between them. CDR3 size: 13 residues. Germline V gene sequence: CDR1 SGHRS, CDR2 YFSETQ. CDR3 nucleotide sequence: TGCGCCAGCAGCTTGCCCGGAGCCCACGAGCAGTACTTC. This gives the protein CASSLPGAHEQYF. Together with reference TRBV5-1 and TRBJ2-7, the CDR3 gives the full variable domain: KAGVTQTPRYLIKTRGQQVTLSCSPISGHRSVSWYQQTPGQGLQFLFEYFSETQRNKGNFPGRFSGRQFSNSRSEMNVSTLELGDSALYLCASSLPGAHEQYFGPGTRLTVT.

As concerns this clone: In the same sample, other DNA sequences code for this CDR3. The CDR3 sequence is CASSLRGSGYEQYF. In nucleotides, the CDR3 is TGCGCCAGCAGCCTCCGGGGTAGCGGGTACGAGCAGTACTTC. The chain is built from TRBV4-3 and TRBJ2-7, with TRBD2 matching 7 bases. The CDR3 runs 14 residues. Germline-derived CDR1 and CDR2 are LGHNA and YSLEER. The trim removed 4 bases at V and 4 bases at J, leaving 7 bases unmatched.

This sequence joins TRBV2 and TRBJ2-1; D is unresolved. CDR1 and CDR2 from the germline V gene are SNHLY and FYNNEI. The CDR3 sequence is 12 residues long. The V and J ends lost 5 bases and 7 bases respectively, with 9 bases between them. This CDR3 is CASSYSFNEQFF. In nucleotides, the CDR3 is TGTGCCAGCAGTTATAGCTTTAATGAGCAGTTCTTC.

This clone is a singleton in its sample. The chain carries TRBV27 and TRBJ2-5, with 11 bases fitting TRBD2. Germline assignment: CDR1 MNHEY and CDR2 SMNVEV (reference sequence). V lost 4 bases, J lost 0 bases, and 4 bases stayed unmatched. The CDR3 sequence is 16 residues long. The CDR3 nucleotides are TGTGCCAGCAGTTCCGGGACTAGCGGCTACCAAGAGACCCAGTACTTC. This codes for CASSSGTSGYQETQYF.

The chain is built from TRBV19 and TRBJ1-5, with D maybe TRBD1 (5 bases). The CDR3 extends over 14 amino acids. Germline-derived CDR1 and CDR2 are LNHDA and SQIVND (reference sequence). Trimming cost V 4 bases and J 6 bases, with 13 bases left between them. The CDR3 reads CASSNSREGQPQHF. The CDR3 bases are TGTGCCAGTAGTAATAGCAGGGAGGGTCAGCCCCAGCATTTT.

This rearrangement joins TRBV12-3 or TRBV12-4 to TRBJ2-7; tentatively, D is TRBD2 (6 bases). Trimming removed 2 bases at V and 6 bases at J, with 11 bases between. CDR3 length: 13 amino acids. The CDR3 DNA follows: TGTGCCAGCAGTTTAAAAGAGCGGGTCGAGCAGTACTTC. Protein: CASSLKERVEQYF.

The chain recombines TRBV7-9 with TRBJ1-6; no reliable D call. Germline V gives CDR1 SEHNR, CDR2 FQNEAQ (reference sequence). Deletions cut 3 bases from V and 5 bases from J, with 8 bases between. The CDR3 runs to 14 residues. The CDR3 DNA reads as TGTGCCAGCAGCTTTCAGGTCGATAATTCACCCCTCCACTTT. Its protein product is CASSFQVDNSPLHF.

As DNA, the CDR3 is TGTGCCAGCAGCCCCGGCCCAGGAGGCGGCTACACCTTC. Protein: CASSPGPGGGYTF. The chain employs TRBV12-3 or TRBV12-4 and TRBJ1-2, with D unclear. With 6 bases removed from V and 8 bases from J, the gap between germline ends came to 16 bases. CDR3 length: 13 residues.

The chain couples TRBV19 to TRBJ1-2; 8 bases agree with TRBD1. This CDR3 has 13 amino acids. V dropped 4 bases and J dropped 8; count of bases not matched to a gene: 6. Germline V CDR1 and CDR2: LNHDA, SQIVND (reference sequence). CDR3 loop: CASSSRQGHGYTF. The CDR3 DNA reads TGTGCCAGTAGTAGTAGACAGGGGCACGGCTACACCTTC.

The table lists this clone with a few counts. The chain couples TRBV9 to TRBJ2-1; 12 bases fit TRBD2. Germline CDR1 is SGDLS and CDR2 is YYNGEE. Unmatched junction bases numbered 5, after V lost 3 bases and J lost 7 bases. This CDR3 region has 15 residues. The CDR3 protein is CASSASGRAGNEQFF. CDR3 DNA sequence: TGTGCCAGCAGCGCTAGCGGGAGGGCCGGAAATGAGCAGTTCTTC.